This T cell receptor beta chain came from a study of cytomegalovirus exposure and HLA in healthy donors. Study-level background: From HLA-typed donors, an early data release held approximately 85 million unique TCRs.

Amplification used 60 Vbeta primers and 13 Jbeta primers. Assay: immunoSEQ multiplex PCR; the TCRdb copy retains only in-frame clones and omits some. The data show about 200,000 clones, 87% seen once. The germline CDR1 and CDR2 sequences are SEHNR and FQNEAQ (reference sequence). The CDR3 loop spans 15 amino acids. The study's findings and limits: It was in a later analysis that TCR association rates were seen to vary by HLA locus, highest for DRB1 and lowest for HLA-C. In a later analysis, V- and J-gene trimming of beta chains associated with a DCLRE1C missense variant, replicated independently.

Worth noting for this clone: Its antigen is undetermined. The junction differs from germline at one of its ends, possibly a read error. This specimen includes other DNA sequences encoding the same CDR3.

The clonotype was recovered from a boy aged 2 to 10 in good health and CMV-seronegative. The sample comprised PBMCs. The chain joins TRBV7-9 to TRBJ1-1, with 8 bases matching TRBD1. This CDR3 reads CSSSLGQGMNTEAFF. The CDR3 DNA reads TGTTCCAGCAGCTTAGGACAGGGCATGAACACTGAAGCTTTCTTT.